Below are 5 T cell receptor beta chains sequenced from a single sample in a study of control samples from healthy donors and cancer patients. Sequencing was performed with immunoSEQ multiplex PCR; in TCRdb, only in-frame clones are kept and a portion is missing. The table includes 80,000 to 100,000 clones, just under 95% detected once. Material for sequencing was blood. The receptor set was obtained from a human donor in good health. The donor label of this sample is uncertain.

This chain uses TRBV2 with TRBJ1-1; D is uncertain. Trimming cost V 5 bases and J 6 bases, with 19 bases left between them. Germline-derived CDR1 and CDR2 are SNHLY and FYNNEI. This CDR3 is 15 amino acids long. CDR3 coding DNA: TGTGCCAGCAGTCGTTCACATCGGTTGAAGGCTGAAGCTTTCTTT. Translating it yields CASSRSHRLKAEAFF.

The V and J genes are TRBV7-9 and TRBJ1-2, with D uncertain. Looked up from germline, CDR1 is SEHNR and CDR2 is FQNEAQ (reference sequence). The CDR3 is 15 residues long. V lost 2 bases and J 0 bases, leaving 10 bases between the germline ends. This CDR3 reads CASSLIPGTNYGYTF. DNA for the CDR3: TGTGCCAGCAGCTTAATCCCCGGTACTAACTATGGCTACACCTTC.

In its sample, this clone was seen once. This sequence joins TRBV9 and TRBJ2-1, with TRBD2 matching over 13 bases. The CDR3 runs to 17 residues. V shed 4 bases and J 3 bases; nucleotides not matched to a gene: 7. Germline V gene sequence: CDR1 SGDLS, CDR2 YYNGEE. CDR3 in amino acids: CASSSGLAGPFYNEQFF. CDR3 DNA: TGTGCCAGCAGCTCGGGACTAGCGGGGCCGTTCTACAATGAGCAGTTCTTC. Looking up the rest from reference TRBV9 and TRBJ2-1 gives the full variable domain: DSGVTQTPKHLITATGQRVTLRCSPRSGDLSVYWYQQSLDQGLQFLIQYYNGEERAKGNILERFSAQQFPDLHSELNLSSLELGDSALYFCASSSGLAGPFYNEQFFGPGTRLTVL.

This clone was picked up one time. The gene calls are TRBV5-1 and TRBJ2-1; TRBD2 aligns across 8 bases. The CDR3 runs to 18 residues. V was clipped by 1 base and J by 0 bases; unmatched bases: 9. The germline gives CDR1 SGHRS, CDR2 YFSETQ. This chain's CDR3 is CASSLPGGGASSYNEQFF. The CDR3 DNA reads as TGCGCCAGCAGCTTGCCGGGAGGGGGGGCCAGCTCCTACAATGAGCAGTTCTTC. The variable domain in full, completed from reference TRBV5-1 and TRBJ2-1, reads KAGVTQTPRYLIKTRGQQVTLSCSPISGHRSVSWYQQTPGQGLQFLFEYFSETQRNKGNFPGRFSGRQFSNSRSEMNVSTLELGDSALYLCASSLPGGGASSYNEQFFGPGTRLTVL.

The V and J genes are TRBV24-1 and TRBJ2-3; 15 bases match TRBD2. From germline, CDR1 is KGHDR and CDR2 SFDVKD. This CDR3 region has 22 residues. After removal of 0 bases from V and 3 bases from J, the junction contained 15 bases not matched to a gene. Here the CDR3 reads CATSDLGRTSGGVTESTDTQYF. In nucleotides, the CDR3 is TGTGCCACCAGTGATTTGGGCCGGACTAGCGGGGGGGTGACAGAGTCAACAGATACGCAGTATTTT.